This T cell receptor (beta chain) was captured by sequencing in a study of T cell changes during pregnancy in multiple sclerosis. The table lists this clone with a count of one. This table comes from immunoSEQ multiplex PCR, and its TCRdb copy is limited to in-frame clones, with some not included. In the table there are about 68,000 clones, 90% of which are singletons. V trimming: 0 bases; J trimming: 5 bases; junction bases outside the gene matches: 5. This CDR3 is built from 15 residues. Per germline, CDR1 SGDLS and CDR2 YYNGEE. The genes are TRBV9 and TRBJ2-1; 7 bases are shared with TRBD2. Source: peripheral blood, taken in the third trimester of pregnancy. The clonotype was recovered from a female donor with multiple sclerosis, enrolled in a pregnancy study. The CDR3 coding sequence is TGTGCCAGCAGCGTAGGTGGTCTAGCGGACAATGAGCAGTTCTTC. Its translation: CASSVGGLADNEQFF.